This section outlines one TCR beta chain sequence together with its context. Its antigen is not identified. This sample is drawn from a study of CD8+ T cells in alopecia areata. Study-level results: Under tofacitinib, fewer expanded CD8+ clones appeared among the top 100 scalp clones. Amid tofacitinib therapy, many expanded lesional clones stayed present in scalp and blood.

Regarding treatment: oral pan-JAK inhibitor, 5-10 mg twice daily. With V trimmed by 8 bases and J by 8 bases, 6 bases remained unmatched. The V gene's germline CDR1 is SQVTM and CDR2 ANQGSEA. The CDR3 contains 12 residues. Following RNA extraction, reverse transcription yielded cDNA that acted as the sequencing template. Assay: immunoSEQ multiplex PCR; the TCRdb copy retains only in-frame clones and omits some. The repertoire holds some 170,000 clones, with about 48% as singletons. The J gene is TRBJ1-2, the V gene TRBV29-1, with 12 positions matching TRBD1. The material sequenced was CD8+ T cells sorted from blood, taken at week 24, from a patient treated with tofacitinib. The receptor was derived from a human donor with alopecia areata. CDR3 protein: CSSGDRGQGYTF. The CDR3 nucleotides are TGCAGCTCGGGGGACAGGGGGCAGGGCTACACCTTC.